This record looks at one TCR beta chain sequence and its context. Its antigen remains unidentified. V was pared by 0 bases and J by 7 bases, with 6 bases of the junction left unmatched. CDR1 SGDLS and CDR2 YYNGEE come from the germline V gene. This CDR3 is 16 amino acids long. This sample is part of a study of a mutant IDH1 vaccine in newly diagnosed glioma. Indicated time point: week 11, during vaccination. The vaccine gave 300 ug of a 20-mer mutant IDH1 peptide subcutaneously per dose. Method: immunoSEQ multiplex PCR; TCRdb's copy keeps in-frame clones and lacks some. The sample includes more than 50,000 clones, 80% seen only once; the top ten take 5.5% to 7%.

The chain links TRBV9 to TRBJ2-2; 10 bases agree with TRBD2. This clonotype was obtained from a man in his fifties or sixties with glioma. The input for sequencing was PBMCs, taken from a glioma patient whose treatment included an IDH1 peptide vaccine. The CDR3 here is CASSVVASGSGGELFF. The CDR3 DNA sequence: TGTGCCAGCAGCGTAGTGGCTAGCGGGAGTGGCGGGGAGCTGTTTTTT.